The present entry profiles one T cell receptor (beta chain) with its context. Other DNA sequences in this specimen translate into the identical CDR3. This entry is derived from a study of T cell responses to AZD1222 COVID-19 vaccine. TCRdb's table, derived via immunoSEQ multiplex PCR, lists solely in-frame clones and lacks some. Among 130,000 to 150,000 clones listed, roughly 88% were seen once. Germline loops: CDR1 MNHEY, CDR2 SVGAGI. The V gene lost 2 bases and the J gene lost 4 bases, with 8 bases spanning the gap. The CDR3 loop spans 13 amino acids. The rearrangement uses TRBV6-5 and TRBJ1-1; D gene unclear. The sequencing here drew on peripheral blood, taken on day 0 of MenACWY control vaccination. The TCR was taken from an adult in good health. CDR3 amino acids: CASSYRVGTEAFF. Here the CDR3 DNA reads TGTGCCAGCAGTTACAGAGTCGGCACTGAAGCTTTCTTT.